These T cell receptor beta chains were read from a single sample in a study of human T cells and chemical hapten exposure. From the RACE reads, TCRdb called clonotypes with MiXCR, one entry per CDR3 protein. The sample lists 240,000 or so distinct CDR3 sequences, 7.5% to 9% occurring once. This specimen consisted of whole blood, obtained in connection with sensitization to the hapten diphenylcyclopropenone (DPC). Receptors were obtained from a woman aged 40-49 years with alopecia areata. Some clones in this sample may be carry-over from other donors' samples. Each CDR3 is given with its conserved first and last residue. The D gene is left open where the match is weak. The size entry is marked missing in some rows and otherwise reads once, few, many or a size class.

j_call d_call clone_size v_call cdr3_aa cdr3_nt
TRBJ2-2 NA NA TRBV4-2 CASSQDTRQNTGELFF TGTGCCAGCAGCCAAGATACGCGACAAAACACCGGGGAGCTGTTTTTT
TRBJ2-7 NA many TRBV28 CASSPDGPSYEQYF TGTGCCAGCAGTCCCGATGGGCCCTCCTACGAGCAGTACTTC
TRBJ2-1 TRBD2 NA TRBV9 CASSERDGTSEQFF TGTGCCAGCAGCGAGCGGGATGGTACCAGTGAGCAGTTCTTC
TRBJ2-2 NA NA TRBV18 CASSPSQQNTGELFF TGTGCCAGCTCACCCTCCCAACAGAACACCGGGGAGCTGTTTTTT
TRBJ1-1 NA NA TRBV28 CAIARVNTEAFF TGTGCCATCGCCAGGGTGAACACTGAAGCTTTCTTT
TRBJ2-1 NA many TRBV16 CASSQSAEQFF TGTGCCAGCAGCCAATCAGCTGAGCAGTTCTTC
TRBJ2-3 NA few TRBV7-8 CASSLGRIGTDTQYF TGTGCCAGCAGCTTAGGGCGGATAGGCACAGATACGCAGTATTTT
TRBJ2-7 TRBD1 NA TRBV11-1 CASTRQGGREQYF TGTGCCAGCACCCGACAAGGGGGCCGCGAGCAGTACTTC
TRBJ2-2 NA NA TRBV20-1 CSAREDRTRPTGELFF TGCAGTGCTAGAGAAGACCGGACCCGTCCCACCGGGGAGCTGTTTTTT
TRBJ1-2 TRBD1 NA TRBV10-3 CAIIPAPDRGYGYTF TGTGCCATCATCCCAGCCCCCGACAGGGGCTATGGCTACACCTTC
TRBJ2-3 TRBD2 few TRBV7-2 CASSLVIKAGGFADTQYF TGTGCCAGCAGCTTAGTCATAAAAGCGGGAGGTTTCGCAGATACGCAGTATTTT
TRBJ1-1 TRBD1 few TRBV7-2 CASSIQGTNTEAFF TGTGCCAGCAGCATACAGGGGACAAACACTGAAGCTTTCTTT
TRBJ2-5 TRBD1 NA TRBV12-3/TRBV12-4 CASSARQGETQYF TGTGCCAGCAGTGCCAGACAGGGAGAGACCCAGTACTTC
TRBJ2-1 NA few TRBV5-1 CASSPDGYNEQFF TGCGCCAGCAGCCCGGACGGCTACAATGAGCAGTTCTTC
TRBJ2-7 NA NA TRBV18 CASSPVGDTRYEQYF TGTGCCAGCTCACCGGTGGGTGACACCCGTTACGAGCAGTACTTC
TRBJ2-6 NA many TRBV25-1 CASTLSGANVLTF TGTGCCAGCACCCTCTCTGGGGCCAACGTCCTGACTTTC
TRBJ2-1 TRBD2 NA TRBV14 CASSQVLPAGGNEQFF TGTGCCAGCAGCCAAGTTCTCCCAGCGGGAGGGAATGAGCAGTTCTTC
TRBJ2-1 TRBD1 NA TRBV28 CASSLWDRGRPSHEQFF TGTGCCAGCAGTCTATGGGACAGGGGGCGACCGAGCCATGAGCAGTTCTTC
TRBJ1-1 NA few TRBV7-9 CASSLMGMNTEAFF TGTGCCAGCAGCCTCATGGGGATGAACACTGAAGCTTTCTTT
TRBJ1-5 TRBD1 few TRBV19 CASSTGANQPQHF TGTGCCAGTTCGACAGGGGCCAATCAGCCCCAGCATTTT
TRBJ1-5 NA NA TRBV12-3/TRBV12-4 CASSLLRAFQPQHF TGTGCCAGCAGTTTACTTCGGGCTTTTCAGCCCCAGCATTTT
TRBJ1-1 NA few TRBV7-9 CASSSGHQNTEAFF TGTGCCAGCAGCTCGGGACACCAGAACACTGAAGCTTTCTTT
TRBJ2-7 NA NA TRBV6-2/TRBV6-3 CASSQGTYEQYF TGTGCCAGCAGTCAGGGTACCTACGAGCAGTACTTC
TRBJ2-5 NA NA TRBV6-2/TRBV6-3 CASSYSWETQYF TGTGCCAGCAGTTACTCTTGGGAGACCCAGTACTTC
TRBJ2-7 TRBD2 once TRBV6-6 CASSYSTTLAGGTSYEQYF TGTGCCAGCAGTTACTCGACAACCCTCGCGGGAGGGACTTCCTACGAGCAGTACTTC
TRBJ2-7 NA NA TRBV29-1 CSVEIIYEQYF TGCAGCGTGGAGATAATCTACGAGCAGTACTTC
TRBJ2-2 NA few TRBV4-3 CASSQVGSGNTGELFF TGCGCCAGCAGCCAGGTCGGTAGCGGAAACACCGGGGAGCTGTTTTTT
TRBJ1-3 NA few TRBV29-1 CSVRGSGNTIYF TGCAGCGTTAGGGGATCTGGAAACACCATATATTTT
TRBJ1-5 NA few TRBV20-1 CSATTDTGKTQPQHF TGCAGTGCTACAACTGATACAGGGAAAACTCAGCCCCAGCATTTT
TRBJ1-5 NA few TRBV29-1 CSVLLQNNQPQHF TGCAGCGTTCTTTTACAGAACAATCAGCCCCAGCATTTT
TRBJ2-2 NA NA TRBV28 CASSFVQINTGELFF TGTGCCAGCAGTTTCGTACAGATCAACACCGGGGAGCTGTTTTTT
TRBJ2-7 NA many TRBV7-9 CASSSSLHSYEQYF TGTGCCAGCAGCAGTTCCCTTCACTCCTACGAGCAGTACTTC
TRBJ2-6 NA few TRBV28 CASTAGGAGANVLTF TGTGCCAGCACCGCCGGAGGGGCTGGGGCCAACGTCCTGACTTTC
TRBJ2-4 NA NA TRBV6-5 CASRRTWEVENIQYF TGTGCCAGCAGGCGCACGTGGGAAGTGGAAAACATTCAGTACTTC
TRBJ1-2 NA many TRBV19 CASSIIGQSPYGYTF TGTGCCAGTAGTATAATCGGACAGTCACCCTATGGCTACACCTTC
TRBJ1-1 NA NA TRBV20-1 CSASGVQGDTEAFF TGCAGTGCTAGTGGGGTACAGGGCGATACTGAAGCTTTCTTT
TRBJ2-3 TRBD1 many TRBV5-5 CASSSGTGRTDTQYF TGTGCCAGCAGCTCCGGGACAGGGCGGACAGATACGCAGTATTTT
TRBJ1-3 NA NA TRBV7-2 CASSTPTGHTIYF TGTGCCAGCAGCACCCCGACAGGACACACCATATATTTT
TRBJ2-1 TRBD2 NA TRBV29-1 CSVGGTSGRSYNEQFF TGCAGCGTTGGGGGGACTAGCGGCCGCTCCTACAATGAGCAGTTCTTC
TRBJ1-2 NA NA TRBV6-1 CASSEDVRYGYTF TGTGCCAGCAGTGAGGACGTCCGTTATGGCTACACCTTC
TRBJ2-7 NA NA TRBV7-8 CASSVGRLDYEQYF TGTGCCAGCAGCGTGGGACGGCTGGACTACGAGCAGTACTTC
TRBJ2-1 NA NA TRBV29-1 CSVGPLNSYNEQFF TGCAGCGTTGGGCCCCTCAACTCCTACAATGAGCAGTTCTTC
TRBJ2-1 TRBD2 few TRBV28 CASSPAGLADEQFF TGTGCCAGCAGCCCGGCGGGACTAGCGGATGAGCAGTTCTTC
TRBJ2-7 TRBD2 many TRBV20-1 CSASVGLAGPYEQYF TGCAGTGCTAGTGTGGGACTAGCGGGACCTTACGAGCAGTACTTC
TRBJ2-1 NA NA TRBV7-9 CASSSWTAPNEQFF TGTGCCAGCAGCTCGTGGACTGCGCCCAATGAGCAGTTCTTC
TRBJ2-1 NA few TRBV24-1 CATSDGGGYEQFF TGTGCCACCAGTGACGGAGGGGGGTATGAGCAGTTCTTC
TRBJ1-2 NA NA TRBV20-1 CSARDQTQGGNYGYTF TGCAGTGCTAGAGACCAGACACAGGGAGGTAACTATGGCTACACCTTC
TRBJ2-5 TRBD1 NA TRBV4-3 CASNSTGAGVVETQYF TGCGCCAGCAACTCAACAGGGGCAGGAGTCGTGGAGACCCAGTACTTC
TRBJ1-5 NA NA TRBV12-3/TRBV12-4 CASSLLGANQPQHF TGTGCCAGCAGTTTATTGGGGGCGAATCAGCCCCAGCATTTT